By share of the sample, the clone carrying this T cell receptor (beta chain) is medium-sized (0.01 to 0.1%). Libraries were prepared by immunoSEQ multiplex PCR; TCRdb keeps only in-frame clonotypes and omits some of them. This table holds over 55,000 clones, approximately 91% found once. The sample is drawn from a study of OX40 agonist ivuxolimab in advanced cancers. Losses at the gene ends were 0 bases for V and 4 bases for J; bases not matched to a gene: 4. CDR1 SGHTA and CDR2 FQGTGA come from the germline V gene. The CDR3 has 15 residues. V gene TRBV7-3 combines with J gene TRBJ2-3; 7 bases match TRBD2. The sequence came from an adult with an advanced solid tumor such as melanoma, head and neck, liver or kidney cancer. The sequences come from CD4+ or CD8+ T cells sorted from blood, collected in a trial of the OX40 agonist ivuxolimab. The CDR3 sequence: CASSLTGGQADTQYF. In DNA form, the CDR3 reads TGTGCCAGCAGCTTAACGGGAGGGCAAGCAGATACGCAGTATTTT.